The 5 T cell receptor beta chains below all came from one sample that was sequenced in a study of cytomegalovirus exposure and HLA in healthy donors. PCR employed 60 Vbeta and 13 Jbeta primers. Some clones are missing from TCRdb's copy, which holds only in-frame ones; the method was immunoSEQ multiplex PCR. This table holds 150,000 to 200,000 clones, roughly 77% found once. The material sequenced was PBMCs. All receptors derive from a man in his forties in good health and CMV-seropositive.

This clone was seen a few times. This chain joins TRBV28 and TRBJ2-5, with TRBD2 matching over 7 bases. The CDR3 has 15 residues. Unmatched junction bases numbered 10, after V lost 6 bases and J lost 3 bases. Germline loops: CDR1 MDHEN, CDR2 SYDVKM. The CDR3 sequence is CASSHGTKGEETQYF. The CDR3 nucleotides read TGTGCCAGCAGCCATGGGACTAAAGGGGAAGAGACCCAGTACTTC.

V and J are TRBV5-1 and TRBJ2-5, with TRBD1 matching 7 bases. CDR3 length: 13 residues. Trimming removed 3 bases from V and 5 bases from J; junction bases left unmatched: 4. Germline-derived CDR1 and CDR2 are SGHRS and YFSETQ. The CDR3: CASSSTGFETQYF. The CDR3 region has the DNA TGCGCCAGCAGCTCGACAGGGTTTGAGACCCAGTACTTC.

CDR3 in amino acids: CASSYGGGADYGYTF. CDR3 bases: TGTGCCAGCAGTTACGGAGGGGGCGCAGACTATGGCTACACCTTC. The chain uses TRBV6-5 and TRBJ1-2; 7 bases map to TRBD1. The V and J ends lost 2 bases and 3 bases, in that order; junction bases with no gene match: 6. CDR1 is MNHEY and CDR2 is SVGAGI in the germline V gene. The CDR3 has 15 residues.

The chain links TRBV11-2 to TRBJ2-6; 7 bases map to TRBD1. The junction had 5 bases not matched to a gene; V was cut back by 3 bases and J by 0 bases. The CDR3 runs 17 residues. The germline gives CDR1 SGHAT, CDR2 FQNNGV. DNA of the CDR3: TGTGCCAGCAGCTTCACGGGACAGCGCTCTGGGGCCAACGTCCTGACTTTC. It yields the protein CASSFTGQRSGANVLTF. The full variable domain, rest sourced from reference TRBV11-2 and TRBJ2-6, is EAGVAQSPRYKIIEKRQSVAFWCNPISGHATLYWYQQILGQGPKLLIQFQNNGVVDDSQLPKDRFSAERLKGVDSTLKIQPAKLEDSAVYLCASSFTGQRSGANVLTFGAGSRLTVL.

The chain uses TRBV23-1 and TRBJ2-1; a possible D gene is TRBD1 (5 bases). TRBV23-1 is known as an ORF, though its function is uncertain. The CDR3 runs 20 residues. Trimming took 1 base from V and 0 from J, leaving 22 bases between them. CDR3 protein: CASSQFQGFGGLPSYNEQFF. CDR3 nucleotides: TGCGCCAGCAGTCAATTTCAGGGATTCGGTGGCCTCCCCTCCTACAATGAGCAGTTCTTC.